The subject of this entry is one T cell receptor beta chain. This sample was included in a study of blood T cell repertoires in COVID-19. Study as a whole: Samples representing acute and convalescent COVID-19 were sourced from the United States, Italy and Spain. PBMCs, B-cell-depleted T cells, or T cells provided the cDNA or gDNA that made up the material.

CDR3 length equals 16 residues. The germline V and J ends were trimmed by 4 bases and 4 bases, with 17 bases remaining between them. CDR1 is MGHRA, CDR2 YSYEKL, per germline. Authors' data handling: Amplified reference gene primers provided the basis for estimating nucleated cell counts. The data were produced by immunoSEQ multiplex PCR, yet TCRdb's version contains in-frame clones alone and is incomplete. V and J calls and clone size are as listed in that table; D and trimming were resolved from the DNA. Of about 83,000 clones detected, about 83% appear once; the ten largest clones hold about 8.5%. Sequencing was performed on peripheral blood. The chain combines TRBV4-1 with TRBJ1-3; no reliable D call. The origin of this receptor is a middle-aged man with active COVID-19. The CDR3 protein is CASSPRTATAGNTIYF. Written as DNA, the CDR3 is TGCGCCAGCAGCCCCCGGACTGCTACGGCGGGAAACACCATATATTTT.